The entry that follows covers one T cell receptor (beta chain) sequence. Its antigen is undetermined. Each CDR3 protein is one row after TCRdb ran MiXCR on the 5' RACE reads. The repertoire holds about 720,000 distinct CDR3 sequences, with around 8.6% as singletons. Among all donors, each was a healthy Caucasian. This CDR3 contains 13 residues. The V end was cut by 2 bases, the J end by 8 bases, with 9 bases between. From germline, CDR1 is LGHNT and CDR2 FRNRAP. These data originate in a study of identical twins. The study, taken as a whole, reports: Compared with unrelated sharing, twin-shared out-of-frame alpha sequences had more low-probability sequences.

The sample was also reused in another study, on yellow fever vaccine responses in identical twins.

The receptor was derived from a woman between 18 and 29 years old in good health. The V call is TRBV12-5, the J call TRBJ2-2; D is ambiguous. The sample taken for sequencing was PBMCs. The DNA for the CDR3 is TGTGCTAGTGGTTTGAGGGATTCGGGGGAGCTGTTTTTT. This encodes CASGLRDSGELFF. Variable domain in full (rest from reference TRBV12-5 and TRBJ2-2): DARVTQTPRHKVTEMGQEVTMRCQPILGHNTVFWYRQTMMQGLELLAYFRNRAPLDDSGMPKDRFSAEMPDATLATLKIQPSEPRDSAVYFCASGLRDSGELFFGEGSRLTVL.